The following is a TCR beta chain sequence with its context. Original data processing: Researchers report that nucleated cell counts were estimated from reference gene primer amplification. Clones were read by immunoSEQ multiplex PCR, and TCRdb kept only the in-frame ones, dropping some. Clone size and the V and J calls come from that table; the DNA yielded D and trimming. The table lists roughly 200,000 clones, roughly 84% of them singletons. This CDR3 comprises 14 residues. Germline CDR1 and CDR2: SNHLY and FYNNEI. V gave up 6 bases and J gave up 4 bases, with 10 bases separating them. The data stem from a study of blood T cell repertoires in COVID-19. Study at large: Samples representing acute and convalescent COVID-19 were sourced from the United States, Italy and Spain. T cells, B-cell-depleted T cells, or PBMCs supplied cDNA or gDNA.

Sequences were obtained from peripheral blood. The V gene is TRBV2, the J gene TRBJ1-6, with D unresolved. This TCR came from a man aged 50 or older with active or convalescent COVID-19. CDR3 DNA sequence: TGTGCCAGCAGACTAACCGGATATAATTCACCCCTCCACTTT. Its protein is CASRLTGYNSPLHF.